These T cell receptor beta chains were read from a single sample in a study of shared clonotypes between healthy human individuals. Produced via immunoSEQ multiplex PCR; TCRdb's table is partial and in-frame only. The top ten clones hold about 0.057% of a sample with about 530,000 clones, around 96% of them seen once. Sequencing was done on a sample of naive CD4+ T cells sorted from blood. These receptors all stem from a woman between 25 and 40 years old in good health. The CDR3 runs from the conserved cysteine through the conserved F or W. A D gene is named only where the DNA matches it firmly. Not all rows give a size; the values are once, few, many and, for expanded clones, a class.

cdr3_length	v_call	d_call	clone_size	j_call	cdr3_aa	cdr3_nt
16	TRBV9	NA	NA	TRBJ2-5	CASSASSDSFGETQYF	TGTGCCAGCAGCGCCTCTTCTGACAGCTTCGGAGAGACCCAGTACTTC
13	TRBV2	NA	NA	TRBJ2-4	CASSDGLKNIQYF	TGTGCCAGCAGTGATGGACTTAAAAACATTCAGTACTTC
16	TRBV13	TRBD2	NA	TRBJ2-2	CASSRPTSGITGELFF	TGTGCCAGCAGCCGTCCGACTAGCGGGATAACCGGGGAGCTGTTTTTT
18	TRBV4-1	NA	NA	TRBJ2-5	CASSQDGGWDMYQETQYF	TGCGCCAGCAGCCAAGACGGCGGCTGGGATATGTACCAAGAGACCCAGTACTTC
13	TRBV5-6	NA	NA	TRBJ2-5	CASSWGREETQYF	TGTGCCAGCAGCTGGGGCAGGGAAGAGACCCAGTACTTC
12	TRBV11-2	NA	NA	TRBJ2-7	CASSFKIYEQYF	TGTGCCAGCAGCTTTAAGATTTACGAGCAGTACTTC
14	TRBV6-6	NA	NA	TRBJ2-5	CASRYRDLQETQYF	TGTGCCAGCAGGTACCGGGACCTCCAAGAGACCCAGTACTTC
12	TRBV5-1	NA	NA	TRBJ2-7	CASRAETYEQYF	TGCGCCAGCAGGGCGGAAACCTACGAGCAGTACTTC
12	TRBV2	TRBD1	NA	TRBJ1-1	CASSAGVTGAFF	TGTGCCAGCAGTGCGGGAGTGACAGGGGCTTTCTTT
16	TRBV19	NA	NA	TRBJ1-1	CASSIPPGGRGTEAFF	TGTGCCAGTAGTATACCCCCCGGGGGTCGTGGCACTGAAGCTTTCTTT
13	TRBV19	NA	NA	TRBJ1-2	CASSIDRQVGYTF	TGTGCCAGTAGTATAGATAGACAGGTCGGCTACACCTTC
12	TRBV5-1	NA	few	TRBJ2-7	CASSLVPYEQYF	TGCGCCAGCAGCTTGGTGCCCTACGAGCAGTACTTC
14	TRBV18	NA	NA	TRBJ1-2	CASSLALVSYGYTF	TGTGCCAGCTCACTAGCCTTGGTGAGCTATGGCTACACCTTC
16	TRBV5-1	TRBD1	NA	TRBJ2-7	CASSRARDRAPSEQYF	TGCGCCAGCAGCCGTGCCCGGGACAGGGCTCCCTCCGAGCAGTACTTC
15	TRBV6-1	TRBD1	NA	TRBJ2-7	CASSEATGVYYEQYF	TGTGCCAGCAGTGAAGCGACAGGGGTTTACTACGAGCAGTACTTC
17	TRBV7-8	NA	NA	TRBJ2-7	CASSTGWPPGFTYEQYF	TGTGCCAGCAGTACCGGATGGCCTCCGGGGTTCACCTACGAGCAGTACTTC
12	TRBV5-4	NA	few	TRBJ2-1	CASSTLGGEQFF	TGTGCCAGCAGCACACTAGGAGGAGAGCAGTTCTTC
15	TRBV7-9	TRBD1	NA	TRBJ2-3	CASSLLGGYTDTQYF	TGTGCCAGCAGCCTCCTAGGGGGCTACACAGATACGCAGTATTTT
17	TRBV11-3	NA	NA	TRBJ2-7	CASSLDFEREHSYEQYF	TGTGCCAGCAGCTTAGATTTTGAACGGGAGCACTCCTACGAGCAGTACTTC
14	TRBV5-5	NA	once	TRBJ2-7	CASSLLSDSYEQYF	TGTGCCAGCAGCTTGTTGTCGGACTCCTACGAGCAGTACTTC
16	TRBV6-5	NA	NA	TRBJ2-5	CASSYSFGLGQETQYF	TGTGCCAGCAGTTACTCCTTTGGTTTGGGACAAGAGACCCAGTACTTC
15	TRBV5-1	NA	NA	TRBJ2-2	CASSFRASNTGELFF	TGCGCCAGCAGCTTCCGGGCCTCGAACACCGGGGAGCTGTTTTTT
13	TRBV7-3	NA	NA	TRBJ1-1	CASSSGQNTEAFF	TGTGCCAGCAGCTCCGGACAGAACACTGAAGCTTTCTTT
17	TRBV19	TRBD2	NA	TRBJ2-1	CASGAPTGGRRIVEQFF	TGTGCCAGTGGCGCGCCTACTGGCGGGAGAAGAATTGTTGAGCAGTTCTTC
14	TRBV4-1	NA	NA	TRBJ1-4	CASSQTGPNEKLFF	TGCGCCAGCAGCCAAACAGGCCCGAATGAAAAACTGTTTTTT
15	TRBV6-1	TRBD2	NA	TRBJ2-3	CASKRLAGSGDTQYF	TGTGCCAGCAAGAGACTAGCGGGGAGTGGAGATACGCAGTATTTT
15	TRBV21-1	NA	NA	TRBJ1-5	CASSRQGCRRQPQHF	TGTGCCAGCAGCAGACAAGGGTGTAGGCGTCAGCCCCAGCATTTT
15	TRBV10-3	NA	NA	TRBJ1-3	CAISDARTIGNTIYF	TGTGCCATCAGTGATGCACGAACCATAGGGAACACCATATATTTT
16	TRBV18	TRBD1	NA	TRBJ2-7	CASSLNGGQGRYEQYF	TGTGCCAGCTCCCTAAATGGGGGACAGGGGAGGTACGAGCAGTACTTC
17	TRBV27	NA	NA	TRBJ2-3	CASSLLEPGRSKATQYF	TGTGCCAGCAGTTTATTGGAACCTGGCCGCAGTAAGGCTACGCAGTATTTT
15	TRBV2	TRBD2	NA	TRBJ2-2	CASSDSGRTTGELFF	TGTGCCAGCAGTGATAGCGGGAGGACCACCGGGGAGCTGTTTTTT